This T cell receptor beta chain was identified in a study of T cells after yellow fever vaccination. The CDR3 is 15 amino acids. Trimming took off 5 bases at V and 3 bases at J, with 16 bases between the two ends. Germline CDR1 reads SEHNR; CDR2 reads FQNEAQ (reference sequence). TCRdb called the 5' RACE reads again in MiXCR, with one record for every CDR3 protein. The sample gives about 510,000 distinct CDR3 sequences, roughly a fifth of which show up once; about a sixth is in the top ten. The rearrangement joins TRBV7-9 to TRBJ1-2; possible D gene TRBD1, 6 bases. The clonotype was recovered from a young man who received the YFV17D yellow fever vaccine. The specimen comprised PBMCs, sampled roughly 20 days after the first yellow fever vaccination. The chain's CDR3 is CASSPGTGHDYGYTF. CDR3 nucleotides: TGTGCCAGCAGCCCCGGCACGGGACACGACTATGGCTACACCTTC. Complete variable domain (other parts from reference TRBV7-9 and TRBJ1-2): DTGVSQNPRHKITKRGQNVTFRCDPISEHNRLYWYRQTLGQGPEFLTYFQNEAQLEKSRLLSDRFSAERPKGSFSTLEIQRTEQGDSAMYLCASSPGTGHDYGYTFGSGTRLTVV.